The 19 T cell receptor beta chains below come from one sample, sequenced in a study of OX40 agonist ivuxolimab in advanced cancers. The table came from immunoSEQ multiplex PCR; TCRdb's copy has only in-frame clones and leaves some out. This table has about 120,000 clones, around 91% appearing once. Sequences were derived from CD4+ or CD8+ T cells sorted from blood, sampled in a trial of the OX40 agonist ivuxolimab. These receptors were taken from an adult with an advanced solid tumor such as melanoma, head and neck, liver or kidney cancer.

The rearrangement joins TRBV5-1 to TRBJ1-5; D is undetermined. This CDR3 spans 15 amino acids. V shed 1 base and J shed 0 bases, with 8 bases lying between them. From germline, CDR1 is SGHRS and CDR2 YFSETQ. The DNA for the CDR3 is TGCGCCAGCAGCTTGAGTACAGATAGCAATCAGCCCCAGCATTTT. It yields the protein CASSLSTDSNQPQHF.

Only a few counts were recorded for this clone. The chain combines TRBV19 with TRBJ1-2; 7 bases map to TRBD1. There are 15 residues in the CDR3. Trimming at V came to 4 bases and at J to 8 bases, leaving 13 bases not matched to a gene. Germline V gene data show CDR1 as LNHDA and CDR2 as SQIVND (reference sequence). The CDR3 DNA follows: TGTGCCAGTAGTACCGACAGGGAAGGTGTCAGAGGCTACACCTTC. Protein: CASSTDREGVRGYTF.

The chain carries TRBV7-9 and TRBJ2-7, with D possibly matching TRBD1 (6 bases). V lost 5 bases and J 2 bases, leaving 13 bases between the germline ends. The CDR3 runs to 14 residues. Germline CDR1 and CDR2: SEHNR and FQNEAQ (reference sequence). The CDR3 DNA is TGTGCCAGCAGCCTTGGACAGCCCCCCTACGAGCAGTACTTC. This gives the protein CASSLGQPPYEQYF. Together with reference TRBV7-9 and TRBJ2-7, the CDR3 gives the full variable domain: DTGVSQNPRHKITKRGQNVTFRCDPISEHNRLYWYRQTLGQGPEFLTYFQNEAQLEKSRLLSDRFSAERPKGSFSTLEIQRTEQGDSAMYLCASSLGQPPYEQYFGPGTRLTVT.

The V call is TRBV28, the J call TRBJ2-7, with 8 bases that match TRBD2. The CDR3 totals 13 residues. Trimming cost V 7 bases and J 2 bases; bases outside gene matches: 4. The germline gives CDR1 MDHEN, CDR2 SYDVKM. CDR3 loop: CASTSGGAYEQYF. DNA for the CDR3: TGTGCCAGCACCTCCGGGGGGGCCTACGAGCAGTACTTC.

The J gene is TRBJ1-2, the V gene TRBV28, with 7 bases identical to TRBD1. V gave up 2 bases and J gave up 5 bases; unmatched junction bases: 2. Germline-derived CDR1 and CDR2 are MDHEN and SYDVKM. This CDR3 has 13 amino acids. The CDR3 is CASSLLGQYGYTF. The CDR3, as DNA: TGTGCCAGCAGTTTACTGGGACAGTATGGCTACACCTTC.

The chain combines TRBV7-2 with TRBJ2-5; 11 nucleotides agree with TRBD1. Germline CDR1 is SGHTA and CDR2 is FQGNSA. The CDR3 loop spans 15 amino acids. Losses at the gene ends were 6 bases for V and 0 bases for J; bases not matched to a gene: 3. CDR3 in amino acids: CASRDRGRNQETQYF. CDR3 nucleotide sequence: TGTGCCAGCAGGGACAGGGGGCGGAACCAAGAGACCCAGTACTTC.

This sequence joins TRBV9 and TRBJ2-3, with D hard to call. CDR1 SGDLS and CDR2 YYNGEE come from the germline V gene. Trimming took off 4 bases at V and 3 bases at J, with 18 bases between the two ends. The CDR3 has 16 residues. CDR3 DNA: TGTGCCAGCAGCTTCCGGGTTGGATCCCAGACAGATACGCAGTATTTT. Protein: CASSFRVGSQTDTQYF.

The V gene is TRBV7-6, the J gene TRBJ2-7; weak D call: TRBD1 (6 bases). The CDR3 extends over 14 amino acids. V lost 5 bases, J lost 6 bases, and 17 bases lay in between. Germline V gives CDR1 SGHVS, CDR2 FNYEAQ. This chain's CDR3 is CASSQLPGEAEQYF. The CDR3, as DNA: TGTGCCAGCAGCCAGCTTCCAGGGGAAGCCGAGCAGTACTTC.

Concerning this clone: One end of the junction varies from germline; a read error may be responsible. The genes are TRBV28 and TRBJ2-4; the D is unclear. Germline loops: CDR1 MDHEN, CDR2 SYDVKM. The CDR3 is made up of 11 amino acids. Here the CDR3 reads CATPLRACVDF. The DNA for the CDR3 is TGTGCCACCCCCCTCCGGGCCTGCGTGGACTTC. The whole variable domain, remainder taken from reference TRBV28 and TRBJ2-4, is DVKVTQSSRYLVKRTGEKVFLECVQDMDHENMFWYRQDPGLGLRLIYFSYDVKMKEKGDIPEGYSVSREKKERFSLILESASTNQTSMYLCATPLRACVDFGAGTRLSVL.

This chain links TRBV27 with TRBJ1-2; 11 positions agree with TRBD1. Germline V gene data show CDR1 as MNHEY and CDR2 as SMNVEV (reference sequence). Trimming removed 5 bases from V and 4 bases from J; junction bases left unmatched: 6. This CDR3 is 15 amino acids long. The CDR3 sequence: CASSLGTGGTYGYTF. The DNA of the CDR3 is TGTGCCAGCAGTCTTGGGACAGGGGGGACCTATGGCTACACCTTC.

V is TRBV4-3 and J is TRBJ1-2, with 7 bases lining up with TRBD1. Per germline, CDR1 LGHNA and CDR2 YSLEER. Trimming removed 3 bases from V and 3 bases from J; junction bases left unmatched: 10. This CDR3 region has 16 residues. The CDR3: CASSHLSIRGDYGYTF. CDR3 DNA sequence: TGCGCCAGCAGCCACTTGAGCATCAGGGGGGACTATGGCTACACCTTC.

The chain uses TRBV27 and TRBJ1-6, with D maybe TRBD1 (6 bases). Germline V gene sequence: CDR1 MNHEY, CDR2 SMNVEV (reference sequence). The V end was cut by 4 bases, the J end by 7 bases, with 14 bases between. The CDR3 contains 15 residues. DNA of the CDR3: TGTGCCAGCAGTTCCTCAGACAGGCAGAATTCACCCCTCCACTTT. Translated, it gives CASSSSDRQNSPLHF.

This clone has just one count. V is TRBV10-1 and J is TRBJ2-7; TRBD1 aligns across 12 bases. In germline, CDR1 is WNHNN, CDR2 SYGVQD (reference sequence). V gave up 2 bases and J gave up 3 bases; unmatched junction bases: 2. There are 15 residues in the CDR3. In DNA, the CDR3 is TGCGCCAGCAGTGAGGGGACAGGGGGCATCTACGAGCAGTACTTC. This gives the protein CASSEGTGGIYEQYF.

Worth noting for this clone: The same CDR3 is also encoded by other DNA sequences in this sample. The chain employs TRBV28 and TRBJ1-5; 9 bases are shared with TRBD1. The CDR3 covers 15 residues. In germline, CDR1 is MDHEN, CDR2 SYDVKM. Trimming at V came to 2 bases and at J to 7 bases, leaving 6 bases not matched to a gene. DNA of the CDR3: TGTGCCAGCAGTTTAGGGGACAGGGAGGGACAGCCCCAGCATTTT. This codes for CASSLGDREGQPQHF.

V gene TRBV19 combines with J gene TRBJ2-3; TRBD1 agrees at 9 bases. Germline V CDR1 and CDR2: LNHDA, SQIVND (reference sequence). The CDR3 totals 16 residues. With 4 bases clipped from V and 0 bases from J, the junction kept 5 bases outside the gene matches. Here the CDR3 reads CASSKDRGVSTDTQYF. The CDR3, as DNA: TGTGCCAGTAGTAAGGACAGGGGCGTTAGCACAGATACGCAGTATTTT.

This chain links TRBV29-1 with TRBJ2-1, with D possibly called TRBD1 or TRBD2 (5 bases each). V shed 4 bases and J shed 2 bases, with 9 bases lying between them. CDR1 SQVTM and CDR2 ANQGSEA come from the germline V gene. This CDR3 comprises 13 residues. CDR3 coding DNA: TGCAGCGTTGCGGGGCAGCCCTACAATGAGCAGTTCTTC. As protein: CSVAGQPYNEQFF.

This chain joins TRBV7-2 and TRBJ1-2, with D uncertain. V was clipped by 5 bases and J by 3 bases, with 4 bases between them. Germline V gene data show CDR1 as SGHTA and CDR2 as FQGNSA. The CDR3 runs to 11 residues. Here the CDR3 DNA reads TGTGCCAGCAGCCGTTACTATGGCTACACCTTC. This codes for CASSRYYGYTF. Full variable domain (outside the CDR3, taken from reference TRBV7-2 and TRBJ1-2): GAGVSQSPSNKVTEKGKDVELRCDPISGHTALYWYRQSLGQGLEFLIYFQGNSAPDKSGLPSDRFSAERTGGSVSTLTIQRTQQEDSAVYLCASSRYYGYTFGSGTRLTVV.

Written as DNA, the CDR3 is TGCGCCAGCAGCCAAGATTTTGGGGTCGTCAGCACAGATACGCAGTATTTT. This codes for CASSQDFGVVSTDTQYF. The rearrangement links TRBV4-3 to TRBJ2-3; unclear D gene. Trimming took 0 bases from V and 0 from J, leaving 13 bases between them. The CDR3 is 17 residues long. The germline V gene has CDR1 LGHNA and CDR2 YSLEER.

This clone appeared a single time. V is TRBV5-4 and J is TRBJ2-7; a weak D match, TRBD1 (5 bases). V lost 4 bases and J 6 bases, leaving 14 bases between the germline ends. Per the germline V gene, CDR1 is SGHNT and CDR2 is YYREEE (reference sequence). The CDR3 covers 13 residues. The CDR3: CASSGRGTGEQYF. The CDR3 bases are TGTGCCAGCAGCGGAAGGGGAACGGGCGAGCAGTACTTC.